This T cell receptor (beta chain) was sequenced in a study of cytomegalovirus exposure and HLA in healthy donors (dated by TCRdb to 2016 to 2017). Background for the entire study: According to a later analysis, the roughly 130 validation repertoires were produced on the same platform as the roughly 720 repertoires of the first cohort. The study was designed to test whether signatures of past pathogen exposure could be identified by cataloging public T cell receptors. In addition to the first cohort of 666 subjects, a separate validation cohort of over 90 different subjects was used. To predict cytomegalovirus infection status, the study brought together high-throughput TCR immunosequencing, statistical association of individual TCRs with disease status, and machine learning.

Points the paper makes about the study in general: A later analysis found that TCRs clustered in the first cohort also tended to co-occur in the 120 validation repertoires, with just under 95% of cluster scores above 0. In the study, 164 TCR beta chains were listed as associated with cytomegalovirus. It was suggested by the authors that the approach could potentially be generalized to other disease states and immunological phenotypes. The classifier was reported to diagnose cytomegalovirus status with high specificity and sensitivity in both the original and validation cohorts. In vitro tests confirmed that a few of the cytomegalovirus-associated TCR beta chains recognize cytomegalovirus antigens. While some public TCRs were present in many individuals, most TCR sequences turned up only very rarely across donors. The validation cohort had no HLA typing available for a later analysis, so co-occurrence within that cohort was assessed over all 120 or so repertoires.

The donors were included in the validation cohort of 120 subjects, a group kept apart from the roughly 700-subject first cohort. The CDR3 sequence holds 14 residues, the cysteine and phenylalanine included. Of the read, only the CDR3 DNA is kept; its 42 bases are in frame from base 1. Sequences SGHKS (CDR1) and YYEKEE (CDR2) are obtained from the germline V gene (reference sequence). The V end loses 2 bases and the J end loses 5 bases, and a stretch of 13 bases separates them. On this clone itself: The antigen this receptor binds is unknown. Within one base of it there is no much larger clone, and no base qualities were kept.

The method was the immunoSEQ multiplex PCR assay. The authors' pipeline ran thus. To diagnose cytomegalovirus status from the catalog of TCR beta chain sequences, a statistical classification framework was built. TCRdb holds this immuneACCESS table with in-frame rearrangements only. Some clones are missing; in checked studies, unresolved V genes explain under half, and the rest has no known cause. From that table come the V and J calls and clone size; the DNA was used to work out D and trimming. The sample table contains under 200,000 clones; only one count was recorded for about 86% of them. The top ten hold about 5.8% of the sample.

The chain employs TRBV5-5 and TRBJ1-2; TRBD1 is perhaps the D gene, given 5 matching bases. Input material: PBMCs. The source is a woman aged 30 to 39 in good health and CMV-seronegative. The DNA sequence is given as TGTGCCAGCAGCTTAGGTGCGGGGGGTTATGGCTACACCTTC. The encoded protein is CASSLGAGGYGYTF.